This T cell receptor (beta chain) was identified in a study of blood T cell repertoires in COVID-19. For the study at large: Material from acute and convalescent COVID-19 was sourced from the United States, Italy and Spain. The cDNA or gDNA used as material had been derived from T cells, B-cell-depleted T cells, or PBMCs.

V gave up 0 bases and J gave up 6 bases; unmatched junction bases: 2. Per germline, CDR1 SGHRS and CDR2 YFSETQ. The CDR3 is 14 residues long. With regard to this clone: Other nucleotide sequences from this sample produce the same CDR3.

Seattle patient enrollment occurred during active infection, with longitudinal follow-up thereafter. The protocol was immunoSEQ multiplex PCR, while the TCRdb copy is restricted to in-frame clones and leaves out a portion. The sample holds roughly 150,000 clones, approximately 84% seen once. This TCR was sampled from a woman aged 50 to 60 with COVID-19, enrolled during active disease. The gene calls are TRBV5-1 and TRBJ1-2; 10 nucleotides line up with TRBD1. Sequenced: peripheral blood. CDR3 sequence (DNA): TGCGCCAGCAGCTTGGCTGGACAGGGGGATGGCTACACCTTC. Its protein product is CASSLAGQGDGYTF.